The 10 T cell receptor beta chains in this list originate from one sample, sequenced in a study of T cells in pancreatic ductal adenocarcinoma. Assay used: immunoSEQ multiplex PCR; TCRdb lists only in-frame clones, some missing. The sample comprises approximately 18,000 clones, about nine tenths of which are singletons, and around 0.94% rests with the top ten. The selected patients with pancreatic ductal adenocarcinoma had surgery but no neoadjuvant therapy. Sequenced input: PBMCs. The receptors here all came from a human donor with pancreatic ductal adenocarcinoma.

The V call is TRBV28, the J call TRBJ2-1; TRBD2 matches 7 bases. From germline, CDR1 is MDHEN and CDR2 SYDVKM. CDR3 length equals 16 residues. V lost 2 bases to trimming and J lost 4 bases; unmatched junction nucleotides: 8. CDR3 coding DNA: TGTGCCAGCAGTTTAGGAAGCGGGGAAATTTACAATGAGCAGTTCTTC. Protein product: CASSLGSGEIYNEQFF. The variable domain in full, completed from reference TRBV28 and TRBJ2-1, reads DVKVTQSSRYLVKRTGEKVFLECVQDMDHENMFWYRQDPGLGLRLIYFSYDVKMKEKGDIPEGYSVSREKKERFSLILESASTNQTSMYLCASSLGSGEIYNEQFFGPGTRLTVL.

The rearrangement links TRBV28 to TRBJ1-1; 7 bases match TRBD1. This CDR3 is built from 14 residues. With V trimmed by 3 bases and J by 4 bases, 5 bases remained unmatched. Germline V gene lookup returns CDR1 MDHEN and CDR2 SYDVKM. CDR3: CASSFVTGSTEAFF. The CDR3 DNA reads as TGTGCCAGCAGTTTTGTGACAGGGTCCACTGAAGCTTTCTTT.

This rearrangement joins TRBV27 to TRBJ1-6, with 10 bases aligning to TRBD1. Germline V gives CDR1 MNHEY, CDR2 SMNVEV (reference sequence). This CDR3 region has 15 residues. J lost 6 bases, V lost 6 bases, and 5 bases had no gene match. The CDR3 spells CASSIGTGVNSPLHF. The CDR3 nucleotides read TGTGCCAGCAGCATCGGGACAGGGGTTAATTCACCCCTCCACTTT.

J is TRBJ2-7 and V is TRBV4-1; D is perhaps TRBD1 (5 bases). The CDR3 is 16 amino acids. Germline CDR1 and CDR2: MGHRA and YSYEKL. V gave up 4 bases and J gave up 0 bases, with 16 bases separating them. The chain's CDR3 is CASSPIERGSSYEQYF. The DNA of the CDR3 is TGCGCCAGCAGCCCAATCGAAAGGGGTAGCTCCTACGAGCAGTACTTC.

This clone came up a few times. The chain carries TRBV9 and TRBJ1-2; 7 bases fit TRBD1. V dropped 4 bases and J dropped 4; count of bases not matched to a gene: 10. Germline V gives CDR1 SGDLS, CDR2 YYNGEE. The CDR3 runs 15 residues. CDR3 region: CASSPAAGGGYGYTF. Written as DNA, the CDR3 is TGTGCCAGCAGCCCCGCGGCAGGGGGAGGCTATGGCTACACCTTC.

This clone is a singleton in its sample. The chain recombines TRBV5-5 with TRBJ1-5, with TRBD1 identical over 7 bases. This CDR3 has 17 amino acids. CDR1 and CDR2 (germline): SGHKS, YYEKEE (reference sequence). V dropped 1 base and J dropped 12; count of bases not matched to a gene: 19. In DNA, the CDR3 is TGTGCCAGCAGCTTGACCGAGGACAGGCGCTCAGGGGAAGACCAGCATTTT. Its translation is CASSLTEDRRSGEDQHF.

DNA for the CDR3: TGTGCCAGCAGTGACTCAGCCGGGAGCACAGATACGCAGTATTTT. Translated, it gives CASSDSAGSTDTQYF. The V call is TRBV6-4, the J call TRBJ2-3; no definite D call. CDR1 and CDR2 from the germline V gene are MRHNA and SNTAGT. The V gene lost 0 bases and the J gene lost 0 bases, with 7 bases spanning the gap. There are 15 residues in the CDR3.

The chain joins TRBV27 to TRBJ2-7, with D possibly matching TRBD1 (5 bases). Germline CDR1 reads MNHEY; CDR2 reads SMNVEV (reference sequence). V lost 1 base, J lost 1 base, and 11 bases lay in between. The CDR3 spans 15 residues. The CDR3 nucleotides read TGTGCCAGCAGTTTATTTCAGGGTATTTCCTACGAGCAGTACTTC. It encodes CASSLFQGISYEQYF.

The chain joins TRBV5-1 to TRBJ2-1; D uncertain. V dropped 4 bases and J dropped 4 bases, with 9 bases sitting between them. Per the germline V gene, CDR1 is SGHRS and CDR2 is YFSETQ. CDR3 size: 13 residues. In nucleotides, the CDR3 is TGCGCCAGCAGCATAGACATATACAATGAGCAGTTCTTC. Protein: CASSIDIYNEQFF.

This clone came up once. The chain recombines TRBV13 with TRBJ2-1; 8 bases map to TRBD1. The CDR3 is 14 residues long. Germline V CDR1 and CDR2: PRHDT, FYEKMQ (reference sequence). The V gene end was trimmed by 7 bases and the J gene end by 7 bases; junction bases not matched to a gene: 9. As DNA, the CDR3 is TGTGCCAGCATTCGGGCAGGGGGCAAGAATGAGCAGTTCTTC. It yields the protein CASIRAGGKNEQFF.